A selection of T cell receptor beta chains follows, all from one sample in a study of T-cell memory formation after mild COVID-19. TCRdb re-derived calls from the 5' RACE reads in MiXCR, one entry per CDR3 protein. The sample lists hundreds of thousands of distinct CDR3 sequences, approximately 24% seen once, with 8.5% to 10% in the top ten. Sequencing input: PBMCs or a T cell subset sorted from them (not recorded which). The receptors stem from an adult woman who had mild COVID-19 (a few samples of this study predate the infection). Cell type and time point are not known. The conserved cysteine and the conserved F or W are not part of the CDR3 here.

v_call,j_call,cdr3_aa
TRBV12-3/TRBV12-4,TRBJ2-7,ASSESRLAGGREPREQY
TRBV12-3/TRBV12-4,TRBJ2-5,ASIPGTSTPETQY
TRBV7-6,TRBJ2-7,ASSLETGYEQY
TRBV9,TRBJ1-6,ASSGRGTYNSPLH
TRBV6-6,TRBJ2-5,ASYSRPGTGGEETQY
TRBV5-1,TRBJ2-2,ASSAGPTGELF
TRBV3-1,TRBJ2-7,ASSQTGANEQY
TRBV15,TRBJ2-7,ATSSWDRGISYEQY
TRBV18,TRBJ2-5,ASSPTSGTQETQY
TRBV7-9,TRBJ2-7,ASSLTSFYEQY
TRBV24-1,TRBJ2-7,ATSDFGRLQY
TRBV5-1,TRBJ2-7,ASSPGDRGGYEQY
TRBV7-3,TRBJ2-1,ASSPGLAGGRQF
TRBV2,TRBJ2-5,ASTGEETQY
TRBV12-3/TRBV12-4,TRBJ2-3,ASSLGRNTDTQY
TRBV2,TRBJ2-6,ASSGDRSAGANVLT
TRBV2,TRBJ2-7,ASREYRGPSYEQY
TRBV10-3,TRBJ2-7,AISGGQSSYEQY
TRBV20-1,TRBJ2-5,SAETYLLDSLETQY
TRBV7-9,TRBJ1-4,ASSSTQGVGEKLF
TRBV25-1,TRBJ2-5,ASSEFVGAARETQY
TRBV5-6,TRBJ1-3,ASSLPGNTIY
TRBV12-3/TRBV12-4,TRBJ2-1,ASRGTLNNEQF
TRBV12-3/TRBV12-4,TRBJ1-1,ASRLQPEEAF
TRBV2,TRBJ2-7,ASRTDAYEQY
TRBV7-6,TRBJ2-1,ASSLAGTGRRGDNEQF
TRBV7-9,TRBJ1-2,ASSLAKRGPNYGYT
TRBV7-9,TRBJ1-2,ASSFDVGGGYT
TRBV18,TRBJ2-5,ASSGGGSETQY
TRBV20-1,TRBJ1-1,SARDSGWDTEAF
TRBV23-1,TRBJ2-2,ASSPLGGQVTGELF
TRBV9,TRBJ2-7,ASSVAARPYEQY
TRBV2,TRBJ2-7,ASSEDRIPLYEQY
TRBV11-1,TRBJ1-1,ASSLAHGVNTEAF
TRBV4-1,TRBJ1-2,ASSQDYLPGQGAGPYGYT
TRBV10-3,TRBJ2-5,AISTGPEETQY
TRBV4-3,TRBJ2-2,ASSHGTTGTGSRELF
TRBV19,TRBJ1-3,ASSSRDGGNTIY
TRBV7-2,TRBJ1-5,ASSPTTMYPQH
TRBV9,TRBJ2-7,ASSVDSGTGYEQY
TRBV7-9,TRBJ1-5,ASAAFGEGISNQPQH
TRBV9,TRBJ2-7,ASSPSEWEGLSEQY
TRBV5-5,TRBJ2-7,ASSLVGSHYEQY
TRBV5-1,TRBJ2-4,ASSLGQGNIQY
TRBV11-2,TRBJ2-7,ASSPYTGGFNEQY
TRBV11-3,TRBJ1-5,ASSPPGGSVVGNQPQH
TRBV5-1,TRBJ1-1,ASSPSGGDTEAF
TRBV24-1,TRBJ2-2,ATSDFGGQGGSGELF
TRBV20-1,TRBJ2-3,SARVAMQY
TRBV12-3/TRBV12-4,TRBJ2-5,ASSSISGTTQY
TRBV20-1,TRBJ2-7,SADLRGDEQY
TRBV25-1,TRBJ2-1,ASSEWGGTYNEQF
TRBV24-1,TRBJ2-5,ATSDLSTLTGQETQY
TRBV5-5,TRBJ2-5,ASSVGTSEETQY
TRBV2,TRBJ1-1,ASRSGVGQGALNTEAF
TRBV9,TRBJ2-3,ASSKEQTSGAGDTQY
TRBV3-1,TRBJ2-5,ASSPTGTSGFQETQY
TRBV29-1,TRBJ1-2,SVSPGTGVGYT
TRBV4-1,TRBJ2-7,ASSQGRGSSSYEQY
TRBV21-1,TRBJ2-7,ASSKALAGDSYEQY